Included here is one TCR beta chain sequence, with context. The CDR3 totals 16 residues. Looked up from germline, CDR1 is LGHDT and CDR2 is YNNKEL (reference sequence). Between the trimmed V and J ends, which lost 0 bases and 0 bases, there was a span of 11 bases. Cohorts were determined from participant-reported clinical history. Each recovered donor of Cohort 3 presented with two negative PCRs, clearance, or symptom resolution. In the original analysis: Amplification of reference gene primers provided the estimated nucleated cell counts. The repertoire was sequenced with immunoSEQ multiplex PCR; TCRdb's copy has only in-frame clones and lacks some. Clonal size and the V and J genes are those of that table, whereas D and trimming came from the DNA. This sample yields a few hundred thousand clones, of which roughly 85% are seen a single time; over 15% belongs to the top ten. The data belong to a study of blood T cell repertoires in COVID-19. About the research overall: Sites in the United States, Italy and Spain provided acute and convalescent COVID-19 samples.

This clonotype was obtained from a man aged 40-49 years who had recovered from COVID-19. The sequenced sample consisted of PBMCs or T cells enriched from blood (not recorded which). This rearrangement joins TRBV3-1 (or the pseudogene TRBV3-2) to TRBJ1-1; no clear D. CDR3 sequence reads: CASSQDLFLLNTEAFF. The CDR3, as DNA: TGTGCCAGCAGCCAAGATTTATTTTTGTTGAACACTGAAGCTTTCTTT.